Following are 7 T cell receptor beta chains from one sample sequenced in a study of T cells after yellow fever vaccination. MiXCR, applied by TCRdb to the 5' RACE reads, yields one record per CDR3 protein. The sample has hundreds of thousands of distinct CDR3 sequences, 21% seen once. The material was PBMCs, obtained approximately 22 days after the first yellow fever vaccination. Receptor source: a man between 18 and 29 years old who received the YFV17D yellow fever vaccine.

This clonotype has a handful of counts. The chain uses TRBV20-1 and TRBJ1-2; tentatively, D is TRBD1 (5 bases). Deletions cut 3 bases from V and 2 bases from J, with 13 bases between. Germline V gene sequence: CDR1 DFQATT, CDR2 SNEGSKA (reference sequence). There are 14 residues in the CDR3. CDR3 in amino acids: CSASNQGKNYGYTF. The CDR3 DNA follows: TGCAGTGCTAGTAACCAGGGAAAGAACTATGGCTACACCTTC.

This clonotype has a handful of counts. V and J are TRBV6-5 and TRBJ2-3; no reliable D call. With 2 bases removed from V and 0 bases from J, the gap between germline ends came to 6 bases. CDR3 length equals 14 residues. The germline V gene has CDR1 MNHEY and CDR2 SVGAGI. CDR3 residues: CASSYGGSTDTQYF. Written as DNA, the CDR3 is TGTGCCAGCAGTTACGGTGGGAGCACAGATACGCAGTATTTT.

This chain joins TRBV7-2 and TRBJ2-7, with D uncertain. Germline CDR1 is SGHTA and CDR2 is FQGNSA. The CDR3 extends over 12 amino acids. V dropped 2 bases and J dropped 6 bases, with 8 bases sitting between them. The CDR3 region is CASSLRTTEQYF. The CDR3 nucleotides are TGTGCCAGCAGCTTAAGGACCACCGAGCAGTACTTC. Full variable domain (missing parts from reference TRBV7-2 and TRBJ2-7): GAGVSQSPSNKVTEKGKDVELRCDPISGHTALYWYRQSLGQGLEFLIYFQGNSAPDKSGLPSDRFSAERTGGSVSTLTIQRTQQEDSAVYLCASSLRTTEQYFGPGTRLTVT.

The rearrangement uses TRBV10-3 and TRBJ1-2; D is uncertain. Germline assignment: CDR1 ENHRY and CDR2 SYGVKD. Trimming left V 2 bases short and J 4 bases short, with 14 bases between. The CDR3 consists of 15 residues. This CDR3 is CAISETAGPTYGYTF. In nucleotides, the CDR3 is TGTGCCATCAGTGAGACAGCAGGCCCCACCTATGGCTACACCTTC.

CDR3 sequence reads: CSAGGLAGTDTQYF. In nucleotides, the CDR3 is TGCAGCGCTGGGGGCCTAGCGGGCACAGATACGCAGTATTTT. The chain has TRBV29-1 and TRBJ2-3; perhaps TRBD2 as D (7 bases). Germline lookup yields CDR1 SQVTM and CDR2 ANQGSEA. V was clipped by 7 bases and J by 1 base, with 15 bases between them. The CDR3 is 14 amino acids.

V gene TRBV12-3 or TRBV12-4 combines with J gene TRBJ2-7; 10 bases line up with TRBD2. The CDR3 extends over 15 amino acids. The trim removed 1 base at V and 2 bases at J, leaving 2 bases unmatched. The CDR3 region is CASSLGLAGAYEQYF. In DNA, the CDR3 is TGTGCCAGCAGTTTAGGGCTAGCGGGGGCCTACGAGCAGTACTTC.

The genes are TRBV28 and TRBJ2-7, with 7 bases matching TRBD1. V shed 10 bases and J 1 base; nucleotides not matched to a gene: 4. The V gene's germline CDR1 is MDHEN and CDR2 SYDVKM. The CDR3 has 12 amino acids. The CDR3 reads CATTTGSYEQYF. DNA of the CDR3: TGTGCCACAACGACAGGGTCCTACGAGCAGTACTTC.